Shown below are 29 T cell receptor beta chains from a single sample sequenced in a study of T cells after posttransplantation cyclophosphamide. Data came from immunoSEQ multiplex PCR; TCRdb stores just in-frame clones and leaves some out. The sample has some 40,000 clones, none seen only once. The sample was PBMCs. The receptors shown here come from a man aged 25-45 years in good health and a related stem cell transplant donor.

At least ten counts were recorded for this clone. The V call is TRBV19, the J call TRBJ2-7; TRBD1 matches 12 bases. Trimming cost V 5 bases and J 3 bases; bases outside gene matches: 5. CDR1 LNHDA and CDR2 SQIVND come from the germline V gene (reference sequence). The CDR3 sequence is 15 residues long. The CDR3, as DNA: TGTGCCAGTAGTCCGGGACAGGGGGCAGTCTACGAGCAGTACTTC. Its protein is CASSPGQGAVYEQYF.

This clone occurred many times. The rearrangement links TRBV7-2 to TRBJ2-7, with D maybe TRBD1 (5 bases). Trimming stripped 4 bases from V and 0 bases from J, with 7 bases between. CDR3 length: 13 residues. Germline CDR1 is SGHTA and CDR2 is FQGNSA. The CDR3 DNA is TGTGCCAGCAGCTACAGGACCTCCTACGAGCAGTACTTC. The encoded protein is CASSYRTSYEQYF.

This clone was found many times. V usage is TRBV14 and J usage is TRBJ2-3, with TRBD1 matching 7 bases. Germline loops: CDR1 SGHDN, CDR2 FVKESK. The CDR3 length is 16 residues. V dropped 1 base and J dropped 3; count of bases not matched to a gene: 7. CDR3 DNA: TGTGCCAGCAGCCAAGGCAGGGGGTTTATTACAGATACGCAGTATTTT. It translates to CASSQGRGFITDTQYF.

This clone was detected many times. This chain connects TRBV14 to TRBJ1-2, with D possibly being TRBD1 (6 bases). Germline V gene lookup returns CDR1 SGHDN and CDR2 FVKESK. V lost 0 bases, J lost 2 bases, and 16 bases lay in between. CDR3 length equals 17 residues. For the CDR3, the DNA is TGTGCCAGCAGCCAAGAAGTCTCAGGGGAAAGGAACTATGGCTACACCTTC. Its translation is CASSQEVSGERNYGYTF.

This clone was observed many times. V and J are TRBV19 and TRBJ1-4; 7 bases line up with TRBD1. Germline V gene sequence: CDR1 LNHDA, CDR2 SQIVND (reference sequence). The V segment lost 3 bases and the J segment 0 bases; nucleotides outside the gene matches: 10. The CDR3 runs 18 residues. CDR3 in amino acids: CASSIKATGDTTNEKLFF. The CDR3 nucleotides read TGTGCCAGTAGTATCAAGGCCACAGGGGACACAACTAATGAAAAACTGTTTTTT.

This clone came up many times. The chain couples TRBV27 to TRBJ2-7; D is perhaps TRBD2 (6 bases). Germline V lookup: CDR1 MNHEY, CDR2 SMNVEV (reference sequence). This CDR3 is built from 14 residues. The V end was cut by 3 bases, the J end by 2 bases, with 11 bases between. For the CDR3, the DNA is TGTGCCAGCAGTTTTACGGGGGTACCCTACGAGCAGTACTTC. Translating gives CASSFTGVPYEQYF.

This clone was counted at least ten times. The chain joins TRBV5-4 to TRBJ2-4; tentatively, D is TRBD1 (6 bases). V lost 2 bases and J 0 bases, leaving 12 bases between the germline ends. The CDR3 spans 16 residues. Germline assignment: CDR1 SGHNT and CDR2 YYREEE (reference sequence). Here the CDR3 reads CASSLGGEVAKNIQYF. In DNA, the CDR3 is TGTGCCAGCAGCTTAGGGGGAGAGGTAGCCAAAAACATTCAGTACTTC.

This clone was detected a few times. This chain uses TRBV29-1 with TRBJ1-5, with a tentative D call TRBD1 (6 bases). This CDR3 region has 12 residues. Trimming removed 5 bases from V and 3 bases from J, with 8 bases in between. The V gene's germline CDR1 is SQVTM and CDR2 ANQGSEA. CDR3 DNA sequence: TGCAGCGTTCAGGGACACAATCAGCCCCAGCATTTT. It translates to CSVQGHNQPQHF.

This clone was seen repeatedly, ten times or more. The CDR3 protein is CASSLGGANEQFF. The CDR3 DNA reads TGTGCCAGCAGCCTCGGGGGGGCGAATGAGCAGTTCTTC. The chain uses TRBV6-6 and TRBJ2-1; 8 bases are shared with TRBD2. CDR1 MNHNY and CDR2 SVGAGI come from the germline V gene (reference sequence). The J segment lost 7 bases and the V segment lost 6 bases, leaving 5 bases of the junction unmatched. The CDR3 spans 13 residues.

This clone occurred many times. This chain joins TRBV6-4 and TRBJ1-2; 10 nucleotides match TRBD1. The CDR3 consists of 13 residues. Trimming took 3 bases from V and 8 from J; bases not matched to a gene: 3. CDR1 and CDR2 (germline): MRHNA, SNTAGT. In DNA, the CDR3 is TGTGCCAGCAGTGAGACAGGGGGCCGGGGCTACACCTTC. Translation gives CASSETGGRGYTF.

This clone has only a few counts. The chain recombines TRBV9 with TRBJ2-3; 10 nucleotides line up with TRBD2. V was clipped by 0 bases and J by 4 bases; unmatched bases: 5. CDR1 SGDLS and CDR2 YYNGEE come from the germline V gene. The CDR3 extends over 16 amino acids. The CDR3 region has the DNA TGTGCCAGCAGCGTAGCCCCTAGCGGGGGATCAGATACGCAGTATTTT. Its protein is CASSVAPSGGSDTQYF.

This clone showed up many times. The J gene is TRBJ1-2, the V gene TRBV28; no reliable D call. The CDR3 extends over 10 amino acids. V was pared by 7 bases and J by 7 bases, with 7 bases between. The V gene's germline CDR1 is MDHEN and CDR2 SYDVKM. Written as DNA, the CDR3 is TGTGCCAGCAAACGGGGTGGCTACACCTTC. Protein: CASKRGGYTF.

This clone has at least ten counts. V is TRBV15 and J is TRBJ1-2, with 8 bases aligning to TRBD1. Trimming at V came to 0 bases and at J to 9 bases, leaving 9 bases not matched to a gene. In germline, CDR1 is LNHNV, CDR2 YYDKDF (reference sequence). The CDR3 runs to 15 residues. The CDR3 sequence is CATSRDQAGGVSYTF. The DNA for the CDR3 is TGTGCCACCAGCAGAGATCAAGCAGGGGGCGTCAGCTACACCTTC.

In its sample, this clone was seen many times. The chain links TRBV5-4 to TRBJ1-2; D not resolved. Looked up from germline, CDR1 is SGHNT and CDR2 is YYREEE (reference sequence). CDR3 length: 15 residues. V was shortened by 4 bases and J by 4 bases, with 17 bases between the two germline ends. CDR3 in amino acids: CASSRRLTSGYGYTF. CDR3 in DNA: TGTGCCAGCAGCCGACGACTCACCTCCGGCTATGGCTACACCTTC.

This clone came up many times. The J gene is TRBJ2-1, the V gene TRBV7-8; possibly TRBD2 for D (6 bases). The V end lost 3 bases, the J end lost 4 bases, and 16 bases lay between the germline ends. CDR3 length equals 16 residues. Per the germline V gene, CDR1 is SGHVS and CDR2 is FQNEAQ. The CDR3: CASSLLGQAGYNEQFF. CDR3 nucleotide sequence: TGTGCCAGCAGCTTGTTAGGGCAGGCGGGATACAATGAGCAGTTCTTC.

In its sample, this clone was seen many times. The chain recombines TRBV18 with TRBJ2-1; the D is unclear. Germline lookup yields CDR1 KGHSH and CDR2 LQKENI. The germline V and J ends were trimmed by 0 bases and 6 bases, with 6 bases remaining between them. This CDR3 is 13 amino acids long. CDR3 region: CASSPPSFNEQFF. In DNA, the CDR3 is TGTGCCAGCTCACCACCGTCTTTCAATGAGCAGTTCTTC.

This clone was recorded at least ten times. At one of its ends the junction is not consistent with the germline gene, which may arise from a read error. CDR3 DNA: TGCACCAGCAGCCAAGATCCGGTGACTAGCGATCGGGAGCTGTTTTTT. Translating it yields CTSSQDPVTSDRELFF. This sequence joins TRBV4-1 and TRBJ2-2; 8 nucleotides line up with TRBD2. This CDR3 has 16 residues. Germline CDR1 reads MGHRA; CDR2 reads YSYEKL.

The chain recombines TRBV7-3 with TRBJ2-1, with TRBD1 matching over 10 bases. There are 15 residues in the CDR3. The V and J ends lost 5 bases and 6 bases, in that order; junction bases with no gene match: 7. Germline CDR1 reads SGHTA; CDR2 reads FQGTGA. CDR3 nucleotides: TGTGCCAGCAGCCCCGGGACAGGGGTTAGCAATGAGCAGTTCTTC. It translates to CASSPGTGVSNEQFF.

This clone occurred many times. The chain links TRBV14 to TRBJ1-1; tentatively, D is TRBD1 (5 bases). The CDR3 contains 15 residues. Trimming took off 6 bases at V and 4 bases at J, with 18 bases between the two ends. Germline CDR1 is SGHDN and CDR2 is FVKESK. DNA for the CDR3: TGTGCCAGCAGTCAGTTGCGGGGCCGGGGCACTGAAGCTTTCTTT. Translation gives CASSQLRGRGTEAFF.

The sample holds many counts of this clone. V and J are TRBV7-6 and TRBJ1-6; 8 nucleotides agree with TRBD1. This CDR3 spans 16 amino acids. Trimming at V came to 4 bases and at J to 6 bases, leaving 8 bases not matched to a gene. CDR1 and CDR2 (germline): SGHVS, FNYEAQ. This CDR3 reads CASSSAGQAFNSPLHF. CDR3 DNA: TGTGCCAGCAGCTCGGCGGGACAGGCCTTTAATTCACCCCTCCACTTT.

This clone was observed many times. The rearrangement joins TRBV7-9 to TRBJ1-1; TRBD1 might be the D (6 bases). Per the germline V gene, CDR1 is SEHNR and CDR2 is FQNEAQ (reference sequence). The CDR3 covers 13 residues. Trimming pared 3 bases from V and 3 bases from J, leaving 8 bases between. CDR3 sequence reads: CASSLQGYTEAFF. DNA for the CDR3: TGTGCCAGCAGCTTGCAGGGGTACACTGAAGCTTTCTTT. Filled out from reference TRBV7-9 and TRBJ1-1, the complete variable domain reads DTGVSQNPRHKITKRGQNVTFRCDPISEHNRLYWYRQTLGQGPEFLTYFQNEAQLEKSRLLSDRFSAERPKGSFSTLEIQRTEQGDSAMYLCASSLQGYTEAFFGQGTRLTVV.

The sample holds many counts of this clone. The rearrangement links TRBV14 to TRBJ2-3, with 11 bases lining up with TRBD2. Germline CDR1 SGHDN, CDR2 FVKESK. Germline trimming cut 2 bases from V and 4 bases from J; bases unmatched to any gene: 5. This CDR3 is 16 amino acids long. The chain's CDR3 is CASSQRLAGRSDTQYF. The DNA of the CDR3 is TGTGCCAGCAGCCAAAGACTAGCGGGGCGCTCAGATACGCAGTATTTT. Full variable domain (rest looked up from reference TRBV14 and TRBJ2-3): EAGVTQFPSHSVIEKGQTVTLRCDPISGHDNLYWYRRVMGKEIKFLLHFVKESKQDESGMPNNRFLAERTGGTYSTLKVQPAELEDSGVYFCASSQRLAGRSDTQYFGPGTRLTVL.

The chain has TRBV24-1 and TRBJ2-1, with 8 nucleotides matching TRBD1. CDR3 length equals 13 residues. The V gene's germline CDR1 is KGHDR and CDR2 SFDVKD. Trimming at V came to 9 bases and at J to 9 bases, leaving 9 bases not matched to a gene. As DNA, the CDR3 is TGTGCCACCTCGGGACAGGTTATTGGTGAGCAGTTCTTC. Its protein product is CATSGQVIGEQFF.

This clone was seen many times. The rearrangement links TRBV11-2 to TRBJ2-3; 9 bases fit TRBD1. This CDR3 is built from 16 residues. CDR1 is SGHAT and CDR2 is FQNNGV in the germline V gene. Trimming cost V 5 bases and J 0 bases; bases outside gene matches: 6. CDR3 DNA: TGTGCCAGCAGCCAGGGACAGGGCCGGAGCACAGATACGCAGTATTTT. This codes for CASSQGQGRSTDTQYF.

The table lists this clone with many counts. The CDR3 sequence: CASSLGDYSTDTQYF. CDR3 nucleotides: TGTGCCAGCAGCTTAGGGGACTACAGCACAGATACGCAGTATTTT. V gene TRBV11-3 combines with J gene TRBJ2-3, with 7 bases that match TRBD2. Trimming took 1 base from V and 0 from J; bases not matched to a gene: 1. The CDR3 loop spans 15 amino acids. The germline gives CDR1 SGHNT, CDR2 YENEEA. The full variable domain, rest sourced from reference TRBV11-3 and TRBJ2-3, is EAGVVQSPRYKIIEKKQPVAFWCNPISGHNTLYWYLQNLGQGPELLIRYENEEAVDDSQLPKDRFSAERLKGVDSTLKIQPAELGDSAVYLCASSLGDYSTDTQYFGPGTRLTVL.

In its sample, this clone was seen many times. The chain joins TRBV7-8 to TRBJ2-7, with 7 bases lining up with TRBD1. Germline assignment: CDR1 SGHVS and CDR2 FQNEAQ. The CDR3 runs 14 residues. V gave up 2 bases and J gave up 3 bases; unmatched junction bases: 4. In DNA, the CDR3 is TGTGCCAGCAGCTTAACAGACAGGGACTACGAGCAGTACTTC. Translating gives CASSLTDRDYEQYF.

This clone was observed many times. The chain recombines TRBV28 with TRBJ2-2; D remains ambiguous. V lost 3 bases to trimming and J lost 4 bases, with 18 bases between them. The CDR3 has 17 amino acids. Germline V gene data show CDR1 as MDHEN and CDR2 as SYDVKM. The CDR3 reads CASSFLRPRLATGELFF. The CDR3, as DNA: TGTGCCAGCAGTTTCTTGAGACCGAGATTAGCCACCGGGGAGCTGTTTTTT.

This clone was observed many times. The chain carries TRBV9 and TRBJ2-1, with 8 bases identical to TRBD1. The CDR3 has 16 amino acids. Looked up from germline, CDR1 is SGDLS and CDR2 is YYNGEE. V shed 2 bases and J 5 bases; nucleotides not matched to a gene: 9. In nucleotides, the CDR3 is TGTGCCAGCAGCGTTACTCCGGGACAGGAGCACAATGAGCAGTTCTTC. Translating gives CASSVTPGQEHNEQFF.

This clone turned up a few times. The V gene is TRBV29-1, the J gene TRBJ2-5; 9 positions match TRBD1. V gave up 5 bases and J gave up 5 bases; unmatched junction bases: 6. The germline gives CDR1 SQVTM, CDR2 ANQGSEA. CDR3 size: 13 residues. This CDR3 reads CSVSGTGFETQYF. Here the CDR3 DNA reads TGCAGCGTTTCCGGGACAGGGTTCGAGACCCAGTACTTC.